This T cell receptor (beta chain) was recovered during a study of blood T cell repertoires in COVID-19. On the study more broadly: Acute-phase and convalescent COVID-19 samples originated in the United States, Italy and Spain. T cells, B-cell-depleted T cells, or PBMCs supplied cDNA or gDNA.

V lost 4 bases, J lost 6 bases, and 8 bases stayed unmatched. This CDR3 has 15 residues. Germline CDR1 reads KGHDR; CDR2 reads SFDVKD. Per the authors' pipeline: Reference gene primer amplification yielded estimated nucleated cell counts. Clones were read by immunoSEQ multiplex PCR, and TCRdb kept only the in-frame ones, dropping some. Clone size and the V and J calls come from that table; the DNA yielded D and trimming. The data hold about 61,000 clones, with about nine tenths observed a single time. The genes are TRBV24-1 and TRBJ1-1; 9 bases match TRBD1. Material: peripheral blood. This clonotype was obtained from a woman aged 45 to 65 with active or convalescent COVID-19. The DNA for the CDR3 is TGTGCCACCAGTGACGCACAGGGGGCGGGGGCTGAAGCTTTCTTT. Translating gives CATSDAQGAGAEAFF.